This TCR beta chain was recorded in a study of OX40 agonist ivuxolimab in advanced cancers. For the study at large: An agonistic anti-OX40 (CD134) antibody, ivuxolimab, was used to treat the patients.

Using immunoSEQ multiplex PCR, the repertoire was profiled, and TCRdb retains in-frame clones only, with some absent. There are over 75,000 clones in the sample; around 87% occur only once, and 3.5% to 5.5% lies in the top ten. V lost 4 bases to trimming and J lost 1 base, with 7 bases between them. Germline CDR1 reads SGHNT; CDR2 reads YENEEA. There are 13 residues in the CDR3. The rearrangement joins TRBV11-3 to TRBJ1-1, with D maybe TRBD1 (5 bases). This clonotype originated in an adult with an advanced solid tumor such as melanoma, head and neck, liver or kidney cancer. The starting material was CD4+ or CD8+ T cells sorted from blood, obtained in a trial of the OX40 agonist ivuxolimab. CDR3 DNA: TGTGCCAGCAGCTGGGGGGGGAACACTGAAGCTTTCTTT. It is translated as CASSWGGNTEAFF.